This is a list of T cell receptor beta chains from one sample in a study of response to subunit inactivated influenza vaccine. One entry per CDR3 protein, called by TCRdb with MiXCR from the RT-PCR reads. The sample lists roughly 670,000 distinct CDR3 sequences; approximately 15% were seen once. Sequencing used PBMCs from blood, obtained around two weeks before vaccination. These receptor sequences come from a man aged 50 to 59 who received an inactivated influenza vaccine. The conserved cysteine and the conserved F or W are not part of the CDR3 here. Each record gives: V gene, J gene, CDR3 protein.

V gene: TRBV18; J gene: TRBJ2-1; CDR3 protein: ASSPPRDRVDEQF
V gene: TRBV29-1; J gene: TRBJ1-2; CDR3 protein: SVREWGGYGYT
V gene: TRBV6-5; J gene: TRBJ1-1; CDR3 protein: ASSSGQGRFVNTEAF
V gene: TRBV25-1; J gene: TRBJ1-5; CDR3 protein: ATLRGRQGKKGLH
V gene: TRBV5-1; J gene: TRBJ1-1; CDR3 protein: ASSLALRGTEAF
V gene: TRBV29-1; J gene: TRBJ2-1; CDR3 protein: SVGRGSNNYNEQF
V gene: TRBV20-1; J gene: TRBJ2-3; CDR3 protein: SARDILAEDTQY
V gene: TRBV20-1; J gene: TRBJ1-1; CDR3 protein: SAREDRRGGPNTEAF
V gene: TRBV7-2; J gene: TRBJ2-1; CDR3 protein: ASSSTSGSYNEQF
V gene: TRBV5-1; J gene: TRBJ2-2; CDR3 protein: ASRPGTGNTGELF
V gene: TRBV5-1; J gene: TRBJ1-1; CDR3 protein: ASSLEGRTNTEAF
V gene: TRBV3-1; J gene: TRBJ2-2; CDR3 protein: ASSQTGTANTGELF
V gene: TRBV7-9; J gene: TRBJ2-3; CDR3 protein: ASSLILGTDTQY
V gene: TRBV6-5; J gene: TRBJ2-7; CDR3 protein: ASSYSGRVGYEQY
V gene: TRBV27; J gene: TRBJ2-1; CDR3 protein: ASSLSWAVSYNEQF
V gene: TRBV3-1; J gene: TRBJ2-6; CDR3 protein: ASSQELRAGANVLT
V gene: TRBV4-1; J gene: TRBJ2-5; CDR3 protein: ASSQIRRERGVWQETQY
V gene: TRBV7-9; J gene: TRBJ2-3; CDR3 protein: ASSPGSTDTQY
V gene: TRBV10-3; J gene: TRBJ1-2; CDR3 protein: AISEPTGSAYGYT
V gene: TRBV11-2; J gene: TRBJ2-5; CDR3 protein: ASSSAGTAQETQY
V gene: TRBV10-1; J gene: TRBJ2-3; CDR3 protein: ASSDSGQPFQGTQY
V gene: TRBV20-1; J gene: TRBJ2-1; CDR3 protein: SASVTGYTYNEQF
V gene: TRBV7-2; J gene: TRBJ2-3; CDR3 protein: ASSPPGFGDTQY
V gene: TRBV11-2; J gene: TRBJ1-6; CDR3 protein: ASSLEPPGSPLH
V gene: TRBV10-3; J gene: TRBJ2-3; CDR3 protein: AIRDRASTDTQY
V gene: TRBV18; J gene: TRBJ2-1; CDR3 protein: ASSRLQGAGYNEQF
V gene: TRBV5-1; J gene: TRBJ1-1; CDR3 protein: ASSSAMAANTEAF
V gene: TRBV20-1; J gene: TRBJ1-1; CDR3 protein: SARLMGQQAF
V gene: TRBV18; J gene: TRBJ2-3; CDR3 protein: ASSPGVGTDTQY
V gene: TRBV20-1; J gene: TRBJ1-1; CDR3 protein: SARHSPRRTNTEAF
V gene: TRBV20-1; J gene: TRBJ2-5; CDR3 protein: SARHERTSRKETQY
V gene: TRBV5-5; J gene: TRBJ2-3; CDR3 protein: ASSLRGTTDTQY
V gene: TRBV11-1; J gene: TRBJ2-3; CDR3 protein: ASSLAWDTQY
V gene: TRBV4-3; J gene: TRBJ2-1; CDR3 protein: ASSQQGTGQF
V gene: TRBV5-6; J gene: TRBJ1-4; CDR3 protein: ASSLGPNRGQEKLF
V gene: TRBV20-1; J gene: TRBJ1-5; CDR3 protein: SASAVGPQH
V gene: TRBV5-1; J gene: TRBJ2-2; CDR3 protein: ASSLSLLAGLNTGELF
V gene: TRBV19; J gene: TRBJ1-1; CDR3 protein: ASSISRGTEAF
V gene: TRBV20-1; J gene: TRBJ1-5; CDR3 protein: SARTDRGNQPQH
V gene: TRBV11-2; J gene: TRBJ1-2; CDR3 protein: ASSFSPYRGRLNYGYT
V gene: TRBV20-1; J gene: TRBJ2-7; CDR3 protein: SARDGGGTYEQY
V gene: TRBV4-2; J gene: TRBJ2-1; CDR3 protein: ASSPRDSQNSYNEQF
V gene: TRBV27; J gene: TRBJ2-1; CDR3 protein: ASSLSLTLDEQF
V gene: TRBV7-9; J gene: TRBJ2-3; CDR3 protein: ASSYWTGLTDTQY
V gene: TRBV20-1; J gene: TRBJ2-5; CDR3 protein: SAQRPNRETQY
V gene: TRBV28; J gene: TRBJ1-1; CDR3 protein: ASSLLRYNPPNTEAF
V gene: TRBV7-8; J gene: TRBJ1-5; CDR3 protein: ASSDEDSYNQPQH
V gene: TRBV20-1; J gene: TRBJ2-1; CDR3 protein: SSGTHNEQF
V gene: TRBV6-2/TRBV6-3; J gene: TRBJ2-1; CDR3 protein: ASSWTGPGEQF
V gene: TRBV6-2/TRBV6-3; J gene: TRBJ2-2; CDR3 protein: ASSSLGTGDTGELF
V gene: TRBV3-1; J gene: TRBJ1-6; CDR3 protein: ASSPTGTANSPLH
V gene: TRBV29-1; J gene: TRBJ2-1; CDR3 protein: SVAARVAYNEQF
V gene: TRBV20-1; J gene: TRBJ1-6; CDR3 protein: SAREFDRGNSPLH
V gene: TRBV10-3; J gene: TRBJ1-2; CDR3 protein: AISESPTGDYGYT